The 5 T cell receptor beta chains below all came from one sample that was sequenced in a study of T cells in Graves' hyperthyroidism and ophthalmopathy (dated 2019 in TCRdb). Libraries were built with multiplex PCR. TCRdb names Illumina HiSeq 2000 as the instrument used. The TCR beta CDR3 regions were amplified from RNA transcripts. For the first round of RT-PCR on the TCR CDR3, the HTBI primer set was used together with the Qiagen OneStep RT-PCR kit. Clones were called with MiXCR by TCRdb after fastp trimmed the public reads at Q25, and only in-frame beta chains were retained. Rows are unified per CDR3 protein, each entry keeping the most common DNA and genes. The sample records about 350,000 distinct CDR3 sequences, about a sixth of which are singletons. The ten largest clones take up 30% to 35% of the sample. Sequenced material: blood. These TCRs come from a woman in her twenties or thirties with Graves' hyperthyroidism that later progressed to Graves' ophthalmopathy.

This clonotype was found many times. V and J are TRBV27 and TRBJ2-7; no firm D call. Deletions cut 3 bases from V and 3 bases from J, with 9 bases between. The CDR3 totals 13 residues. Per germline, CDR1 MNHEY and CDR2 SMNVEV (reference sequence). The chain's CDR3 is CASSFDPLYEQYF. The CDR3 nucleotides are TGTGCCAGCAGTTTTGATCCGCTCTACGAGCAGTACTTC.

This clonotype appeared a few times. V gene TRBV20-1 combines with J gene TRBJ2-4; 12 bases map to TRBD2. V shed 0 bases, J shed 8 bases, and the junction held 2 bases outside the gene matches. The germline V gene has CDR1 DFQATT and CDR2 SNEGSKA (reference sequence). The CDR3 runs to 14 residues. DNA for the CDR3: TGCAGTGCTAGAGACCTAGCGGGAGGGCACATTCAGTACTTC. It translates to CSARDLAGGHIQYF.

This clonotype was detected many times. V usage is TRBV20-1 and J usage is TRBJ2-7; 11 bases map to TRBD2. This CDR3 region has 14 residues. Germline CDR1 DFQATT, CDR2 SNEGSKA (reference sequence). Trimming removed 5 bases from V and 5 bases from J; junction bases left unmatched: 8. For the CDR3, the DNA is TGCAGTGCTGGCAACCTAGCGGGAGGCAACGAGCAGTACTTC. Amino acids: CSAGNLAGGNEQYF.

This clonotype came up a few times. The V and J genes are TRBV19 and TRBJ1-5, with TRBD1 identical over 8 bases. Looked up from germline, CDR1 is LNHDA and CDR2 is SQIVND (reference sequence). The CDR3 contains 15 residues. Unmatched junction bases numbered 8, after V lost 3 bases and J lost 7 bases. CDR3 coding DNA: TGTGCCAGTAGTATCCGACAGGGGCTTAGGCAGCCCCAGCATTTT. It translates to CASSIRQGLRQPQHF.

The rearrangement joins TRBV19 to TRBJ2-6; D not resolved. In germline, CDR1 is LNHDA, CDR2 SQIVND (reference sequence). This CDR3 comprises 16 residues. The germline V and J ends were trimmed by 6 bases and 0 bases, with 12 bases remaining between them. The CDR3 nucleotides are TGTGCCAGTAGCCCCCGGGTCCCCTCTGGGGCCAACGTCCTGACTTTC. Translated: CASSPRVPSGANVLTF.